These 30 T cell receptor beta chains originate from one sample sequenced in a study of shared clonotypes between healthy human individuals. TCRdb's copy holds only in-frame clones and misses some; the assay was immunoSEQ multiplex PCR. Of about 2.3 million clones listed, 85% to 95% are singletons. Sequenced material: naive CD4+ T cells from PBMCs. Subset reported: CD45RA+ positively selected. All receptors come from a man between 18 and 29 years old in good health. Some clones in this sample may be carry-over from other donors' samples.

This clone has only one observation. The chain joins TRBV7-3 to TRBJ1-5, with D unclear. The CDR3 consists of 13 residues. CDR1 is SGHTA, CDR2 FQGTGA, per germline. V was trimmed by 6 bases and J by 1 base, leaving 7 bases between them. This chain's CDR3 is CASSIGSNQPQHF. The CDR3 region has the DNA TGTGCCAGCAGTATTGGGAGCAATCAGCCCCAGCATTTT.

V usage is TRBV29-1 and J usage is TRBJ2-3; 8 bases line up with TRBD2. V gave up 2 bases and J gave up 3 bases; unmatched junction bases: 7. Germline V CDR1 and CDR2: SQVTM, ANQGSEA. CDR3 size: 15 residues. The CDR3 coding sequence is TGCAGCGTTGAAAAGGCGGGAGGCCGTACAGATACGCAGTATTTT. Protein sequence: CSVEKAGGRTDTQYF.

The table lists this clone with a count of one. The CDR3 sequence is CASRVTGLAGNEQFF. The CDR3 region has the DNA TGTGCCAGCAGAGTAACGGGACTAGCGGGAAATGAGCAGTTCTTC. V is TRBV6-1 and J is TRBJ2-1; 13 nucleotides align to TRBD2. This CDR3 contains 15 residues. V lost 6 bases to trimming and J lost 7 bases; unmatched junction nucleotides: 6. The V gene's germline CDR1 is MNHNS and CDR2 SASEGT.

The chain joins TRBV7-8 to TRBJ1-2, with D tentatively TRBD1 (5 bases). The germline V gene has CDR1 SGHVS and CDR2 FQNEAQ. The CDR3 spans 12 residues. V was pared by 5 bases and J by 4 bases, with 8 bases between. CDR3 region: CASSPGLYGYTF. The CDR3 nucleotides read TGTGCCAGCAGCCCGGGACTCTATGGCTACACCTTC. Looking up the rest from reference TRBV7-8 and TRBJ1-2 gives the full variable domain: GAGVSQSPRYKVAKRGQDVALRCDPISGHVSLFWYQQALGQGPEFLTYFQNEAQLDKSGLPSDRFFAERPEGSVSTLKIQRTQQEDSAVYLCASSPGLYGYTFGSGTRLTVV.

CDR3 residues: CASSESQLAGRYEQYF. The CDR3 nucleotides are TGCGCCAGCAGTGAGTCGCAACTAGCGGGACGCTACGAGCAGTACTTC. The rearrangement uses TRBV10-2 and TRBJ2-7, with 10 bases fitting TRBD2. Germline CDR1 WSHSY, CDR2 SAAADI. The V gene end was trimmed by 0 bases and the J gene end by 3 bases; junction bases not matched to a gene: 5. The CDR3 extends over 16 amino acids.

Note on this clone: Different DNA sequences within this sample yield the same CDR3. J is TRBJ2-5 and V is TRBV10-3; no definite D call. Germline V gene sequence: CDR1 ENHRY, CDR2 SYGVKD. The CDR3 loop spans 12 amino acids. V lost 0 bases and J 4 bases, leaving 3 bases between the germline ends. The CDR3 sequence: CAISESLETQYF. The CDR3 nucleotides read TGTGCCATCAGTGAGTCCTTAGAGACCCAGTACTTC.

V and J are TRBV5-4 and TRBJ2-3; unclear D gene. The germline CDR1 and CDR2 sequences are SGHNT and YYREEE (reference sequence). The CDR3 is made up of 13 amino acids. Trimming removed 4 bases from V and 5 bases from J, with 11 bases in between. CDR3 sequence reads: CASSPLWGDTQYF. Written as DNA, the CDR3 is TGTGCCAGCAGCCCACTCTGGGGAGATACGCAGTATTTT.

CDR3 sequence: CASSPTSGKAGELFF. For the CDR3, the DNA is TGTGCCAGCTCCCCGACTAGCGGGAAAGCCGGGGAGCTGTTTTTT. V is TRBV18 and J is TRBJ2-2, with 11 bases lining up with TRBD2. The CDR3 runs 15 residues. CDR1 and CDR2 from the germline V gene are KGHSH and LQKENI. J lost 6 bases, V lost 6 bases, and 6 bases had no gene match. Supplemented by reference TRBV18 and TRBJ2-2, the full variable domain reads NAGVMQNPRHLVRRRGQEARLRCSPMKGHSHVYWYRQLPEEGLKFMVYLQKENIIDESGMPKERFSAEFPKEGPSILRIQQVVRGDSAAYFCASSPTSGKAGELFFGEGSRLTVL.

The chain is built from TRBV10-3 and TRBJ2-3, with a tentative D call TRBD2 (5 bases). Germline V gives CDR1 ENHRY, CDR2 SYGVKD. The length of the CDR3 is 14 residues. V was trimmed by 3 bases and J by 6 bases, leaving 13 bases between them. CDR3: CAISEGLVTDTQYF. The CDR3 coding sequence is TGTGCCATCAGTGAAGGACTCGTCACGGATACGCAGTATTTT.

CDR3 coding DNA: TGTGCCATCAGGCCGGGACAGGGAACGGCTGGCTACACCTTC. Protein: CAIRPGQGTAGYTF. The rearrangement links TRBV10-3 to TRBJ1-2; 9 positions match TRBD1. Germline V gene data show CDR1 as ENHRY and CDR2 as SYGVKD. J lost 7 bases, V lost 6 bases, and 9 bases had no gene match. This CDR3 contains 14 residues.

V gene TRBV7-3 combines with J gene TRBJ2-7; D is perhaps TRBD2 (5 bases). The CDR3 has 13 residues. Germline assignment: CDR1 SGHTA and CDR2 FQGTGA. V was trimmed by 1 base and J by 7 bases, leaving 11 bases between them. Here the CDR3 DNA reads TGTGCCAGCAGCTTAAACCGGGATCAGGAGCAGTACTTC. Its protein is CASSLNRDQEQYF.

The chain has TRBV6-6 and TRBJ2-1; TRBD2 is a possible D gene (5 bases). The V gene lost 2 bases and the J gene lost 4 bases, with 9 bases spanning the gap. Germline CDR1 is MNHNY and CDR2 is SVGAGI (reference sequence). The CDR3 has 14 residues. This chain's CDR3 is CASSYPLAYNEQFF. The CDR3 DNA sequence: TGTGCCAGCAGTTACCCCCTAGCTTACAATGAGCAGTTCTTC.

This clone showed up just once. V and J are TRBV6-1 and TRBJ2-5; tentatively, D is TRBD2 (5 bases). The ends were cut back, 4 bases at V and 1 base at J, with 13 bases in the middle. The CDR3 length is 15 residues. In germline, CDR1 is MNHNS, CDR2 SASEGT. CDR3 sequence reads: CASSGGKGGQETQYF. Written as DNA, the CDR3 is TGTGCCAGCAGTGGAGGAAAAGGAGGCCAAGAGACCCAGTACTTC.

The chain links TRBV7-9 to TRBJ2-1, with D maybe TRBD2 (6 bases). Trimming cost V 5 bases and J 6 bases, with 17 bases left between them. The germline V gene encodes CDR1 SEHNR and CDR2 FQNEAQ (reference sequence). The CDR3 has 15 amino acids. The CDR3 is CASSPRGSGRNEQFF. In nucleotides, the CDR3 is TGTGCCAGCAGCCCAAGAGGTAGCGGACGCAATGAGCAGTTCTTC.

The chain joins TRBV6-1 to TRBJ1-2, with TRBD1 matching 7 bases. Germline trimming cut 8 bases from V and 0 bases from J; bases unmatched to any gene: 0. CDR3 length equals 12 residues. Germline V CDR1 and CDR2: MNHNS, SASEGT. This CDR3 is CASGQANYGYTF. The DNA for the CDR3 is TGTGCCAGCGGACAGGCTAACTATGGCTACACCTTC.

The chain combines TRBV25-1 with TRBJ2-1; 10 nucleotides agree with TRBD2. Looked up from germline, CDR1 is MGHDK and CDR2 is SYGVNS. Losses at the gene ends were 2 bases for V and 0 bases for J; bases not matched to a gene: 7. The CDR3 runs 18 residues. This CDR3 reads CASSEAMGTSDSYNEQFF. The CDR3, as DNA: TGTGCCAGCAGTGAAGCGATGGGGACTAGCGACTCCTACAATGAGCAGTTCTTC.

This chain connects TRBV28 to TRBJ1-2, with D possibly matching TRBD1 (5 bases). The CDR3 has 14 residues. From germline, CDR1 is MDHEN and CDR2 SYDVKM. Between the trimmed V and J ends, which lost 1 base and 5 bases, there was a span of 11 bases. The CDR3 spells CASSLLEGWYGYTF. Written as DNA, the CDR3 is TGTGCCAGCAGTTTATTAGAGGGGTGGTATGGCTACACCTTC.

The CDR3 here is CASRIKGGEKLFF. CDR3 DNA sequence: TGTGCCAGCAGAATCAAGGGGGGTGAAAAACTGTTTTTT. This sequence joins TRBV5-6 and TRBJ1-4; tentatively, D is TRBD1 (6 bases). The CDR3 has 13 amino acids. V lost 5 bases and J 7 bases, leaving 12 bases between the germline ends. Germline values: CDR1 SGHDT, CDR2 YYEEEE.

This clone was recorded only once. The rearrangement links TRBV4-2 to TRBJ2-5; the match to TRBD1 covers 10 bases. Germline V CDR1 and CDR2: LGHNA, YNFKEQ. The CDR3 loop spans 14 amino acids. V shed 5 bases, J shed 5 bases, and the junction held 5 bases outside the gene matches. The CDR3 region is CASSSGGQGETQYF. The DNA of the CDR3 is TGTGCCAGCAGCTCGGGGGGACAGGGGGAGACCCAGTACTTC.

The chain has TRBV7-9 and TRBJ2-2; the D is unclear. Trimming stripped 5 bases from V and 4 bases from J, with 11 bases between. Germline V CDR1 and CDR2: SEHNR, FQNEAQ (reference sequence). The CDR3 runs 14 residues. The CDR3 spells CASSPPTFTGELFF. The CDR3 DNA reads TGTGCCAGCAGCCCGCCGACATTCACCGGGGAGCTGTTTTTT. Based on the CDR3 plus reference TRBV7-9 and TRBJ2-2, the full variable domain is DTGVSQNPRHKITKRGQNVTFRCDPISEHNRLYWYRQTLGQGPEFLTYFQNEAQLEKSRLLSDRFSAERPKGSFSTLEIQRTEQGDSAMYLCASSPPTFTGELFFGEGSRLTVL.

The V and J genes are TRBV7-2 and TRBJ2-1, with 10 nucleotides matching TRBD2. This CDR3 contains 13 residues. Per the germline V gene, CDR1 is SGHTA and CDR2 is FQGNSA. The V and J ends lost 5 bases and 10 bases, in that order; junction bases with no gene match: 5. DNA for the CDR3: TGTGCCAGCAGCACCATGACTAGCGGGGAGCAGTTCTTC. Protein product: CASSTMTSGEQFF.

The chain combines TRBV6-1 with TRBJ1-2; TRBD1 agrees at 7 bases. Germline CDR1 is MNHNS and CDR2 is SASEGT. The CDR3 totals 13 residues. Trimming at V came to 7 bases and at J to 6 bases, leaving 8 bases not matched to a gene. CDR3 DNA: TGTGCCAGCACCACGAGACAGGGCGATGGCTACACCTTC. The encoded protein is CASTTRQGDGYTF.

The CDR3 DNA follows: TGTGCCAGCAGCCTGCGACAGGGCGAACAAGAGACCCAGTACTTC. Its protein is CASSLRQGEQETQYF. The rearrangement uses TRBV7-3 and TRBJ2-5, with 7 bases identical to TRBD1. This CDR3 spans 15 amino acids. In germline, CDR1 is SGHTA, CDR2 FQGTGA. V lost 5 bases to trimming and J lost 2 bases; unmatched junction nucleotides: 8.

The V call is TRBV28, the J call TRBJ1-4, with D possibly being TRBD1 (6 bases). Germline CDR1 and CDR2: MDHEN and SYDVKM. The V end lost 5 bases, the J end lost 8 bases, and 21 bases lay between the germline ends. The CDR3 length is 16 residues. The CDR3 protein is CASSLPRGGGREKLFF. CDR3 coding DNA: TGTGCCAGCAGTCTTCCCCGGGGAGGGGGACGAGAAAAACTGTTTTTT.

The CDR3 here is CATRRGVPGTEAFF. DNA for the CDR3: TGTGCCACCCGAAGAGGGGTCCCTGGCACTGAAGCTTTCTTT. The chain has TRBV10-3 and TRBJ1-1; a weak D match, TRBD1 (5 bases). Per germline, CDR1 ENHRY and CDR2 SYGVKD. V dropped 10 bases and J dropped 4 bases, with 19 bases sitting between them. The CDR3 sequence is 14 residues long.

V gene TRBV2 combines with J gene TRBJ2-7; 12 bases are shared with TRBD2. The CDR3 sequence is 14 residues long. The V segment lost 5 bases and the J segment 4 bases; nucleotides outside the gene matches: 3. In germline, CDR1 is SNHLY, CDR2 FYNNEI. The CDR3: CASSTSGRLYEQYF. The CDR3 coding sequence is TGTGCCAGCAGTACTAGCGGGAGGTTATACGAGCAGTACTTC. The full variable domain, completed using reference TRBV2 and TRBJ2-7, is EPEVTQTPSHQVTQMGQEVILRCVPISNHLYFYWYRQILGQKVEFLVSFYNNEISEKSEIFDDQFSVERPDGSNFTLKIRSTKLEDSAMYFCASSTSGRLYEQYFGPGTRLTVT.

V is TRBV2 and J is TRBJ2-7, with 8 bases lining up with TRBD2. Germline trimming cut 6 bases from V and 7 bases from J; bases unmatched to any gene: 5. This CDR3 comprises 12 residues. Germline assignment: CDR1 SNHLY and CDR2 FYNNEI. The CDR3 spells CASRGTSFEQYF. CDR3 in DNA: TGTGCCAGCAGGGGGACTAGTTTTGAGCAGTACTTC.

The genes are TRBV5-1 and TRBJ2-5; D uncertain. This CDR3 has 14 residues. The germline gives CDR1 SGHRS, CDR2 YFSETQ. V lost 4 bases to trimming and J lost 6 bases, with 16 bases between them. The CDR3: CASSTDPVGQTQYF. In DNA, the CDR3 is TGCGCCAGCAGCACGGACCCCGTCGGTCAGACCCAGTACTTC.

This clone was counted only a few times. The chain couples TRBV7-6 to TRBJ2-1; 9 positions agree with TRBD2. The V gene end was trimmed by 2 bases and the J gene end by 1 base; junction bases not matched to a gene: 9. The CDR3 is made up of 18 amino acids. CDR1 and CDR2 (germline): SGHVS, FNYEAQ. DNA for the CDR3: TGTGCCAGCAGCTTACGGGGTACTAGCGGGTTGTCCTACAATGAGCAGTTCTTC. Its translation is CASSLRGTSGLSYNEQFF.

The chain carries TRBV7-2 and TRBJ2-3, with D hard to call. The CDR3 covers 14 residues. Trimming shortened V by 1 base and J by 5 bases, and 10 bases separated the two germline ends. The germline CDR1 and CDR2 sequences are SGHTA and FQGNSA. The CDR3 here is CASSLGNRRDTQYF. The CDR3 DNA sequence: TGTGCCAGCAGCTTAGGGAATCGGCGAGATACGCAGTATTTT.